The source of this T cell receptor (beta chain) is a study of T-cell memory formation after mild COVID-19. TCRdb redid the calling of the 5' RACE reads with MiXCR, one entry per CDR3 protein. The table has 98,000 or so distinct CDR3 sequences, roughly a sixth seen once. This clonotype was observed many times. This sequence was found in a man in his late teens or twenties who had mild COVID-19 (a few samples of this study predate the infection). Cell type and time point are not known. The material sequenced was PBMCs or a T cell subset sorted from them (not recorded which).

CDR3 region: CASSFQGRETQYF. The CDR3 region has the DNA TGTGCCAGCAGCTTTCAGGGGAGAGAGACCCAGTACTTC. This chain joins TRBV7-2 and TRBJ2-5, with D possibly matching TRBD1 (6 bases). This CDR3 comprises 13 residues. Deletions cut 3 bases from V and 4 bases from J, with 9 bases between. In germline, CDR1 is SGHTA, CDR2 FQGNSA.